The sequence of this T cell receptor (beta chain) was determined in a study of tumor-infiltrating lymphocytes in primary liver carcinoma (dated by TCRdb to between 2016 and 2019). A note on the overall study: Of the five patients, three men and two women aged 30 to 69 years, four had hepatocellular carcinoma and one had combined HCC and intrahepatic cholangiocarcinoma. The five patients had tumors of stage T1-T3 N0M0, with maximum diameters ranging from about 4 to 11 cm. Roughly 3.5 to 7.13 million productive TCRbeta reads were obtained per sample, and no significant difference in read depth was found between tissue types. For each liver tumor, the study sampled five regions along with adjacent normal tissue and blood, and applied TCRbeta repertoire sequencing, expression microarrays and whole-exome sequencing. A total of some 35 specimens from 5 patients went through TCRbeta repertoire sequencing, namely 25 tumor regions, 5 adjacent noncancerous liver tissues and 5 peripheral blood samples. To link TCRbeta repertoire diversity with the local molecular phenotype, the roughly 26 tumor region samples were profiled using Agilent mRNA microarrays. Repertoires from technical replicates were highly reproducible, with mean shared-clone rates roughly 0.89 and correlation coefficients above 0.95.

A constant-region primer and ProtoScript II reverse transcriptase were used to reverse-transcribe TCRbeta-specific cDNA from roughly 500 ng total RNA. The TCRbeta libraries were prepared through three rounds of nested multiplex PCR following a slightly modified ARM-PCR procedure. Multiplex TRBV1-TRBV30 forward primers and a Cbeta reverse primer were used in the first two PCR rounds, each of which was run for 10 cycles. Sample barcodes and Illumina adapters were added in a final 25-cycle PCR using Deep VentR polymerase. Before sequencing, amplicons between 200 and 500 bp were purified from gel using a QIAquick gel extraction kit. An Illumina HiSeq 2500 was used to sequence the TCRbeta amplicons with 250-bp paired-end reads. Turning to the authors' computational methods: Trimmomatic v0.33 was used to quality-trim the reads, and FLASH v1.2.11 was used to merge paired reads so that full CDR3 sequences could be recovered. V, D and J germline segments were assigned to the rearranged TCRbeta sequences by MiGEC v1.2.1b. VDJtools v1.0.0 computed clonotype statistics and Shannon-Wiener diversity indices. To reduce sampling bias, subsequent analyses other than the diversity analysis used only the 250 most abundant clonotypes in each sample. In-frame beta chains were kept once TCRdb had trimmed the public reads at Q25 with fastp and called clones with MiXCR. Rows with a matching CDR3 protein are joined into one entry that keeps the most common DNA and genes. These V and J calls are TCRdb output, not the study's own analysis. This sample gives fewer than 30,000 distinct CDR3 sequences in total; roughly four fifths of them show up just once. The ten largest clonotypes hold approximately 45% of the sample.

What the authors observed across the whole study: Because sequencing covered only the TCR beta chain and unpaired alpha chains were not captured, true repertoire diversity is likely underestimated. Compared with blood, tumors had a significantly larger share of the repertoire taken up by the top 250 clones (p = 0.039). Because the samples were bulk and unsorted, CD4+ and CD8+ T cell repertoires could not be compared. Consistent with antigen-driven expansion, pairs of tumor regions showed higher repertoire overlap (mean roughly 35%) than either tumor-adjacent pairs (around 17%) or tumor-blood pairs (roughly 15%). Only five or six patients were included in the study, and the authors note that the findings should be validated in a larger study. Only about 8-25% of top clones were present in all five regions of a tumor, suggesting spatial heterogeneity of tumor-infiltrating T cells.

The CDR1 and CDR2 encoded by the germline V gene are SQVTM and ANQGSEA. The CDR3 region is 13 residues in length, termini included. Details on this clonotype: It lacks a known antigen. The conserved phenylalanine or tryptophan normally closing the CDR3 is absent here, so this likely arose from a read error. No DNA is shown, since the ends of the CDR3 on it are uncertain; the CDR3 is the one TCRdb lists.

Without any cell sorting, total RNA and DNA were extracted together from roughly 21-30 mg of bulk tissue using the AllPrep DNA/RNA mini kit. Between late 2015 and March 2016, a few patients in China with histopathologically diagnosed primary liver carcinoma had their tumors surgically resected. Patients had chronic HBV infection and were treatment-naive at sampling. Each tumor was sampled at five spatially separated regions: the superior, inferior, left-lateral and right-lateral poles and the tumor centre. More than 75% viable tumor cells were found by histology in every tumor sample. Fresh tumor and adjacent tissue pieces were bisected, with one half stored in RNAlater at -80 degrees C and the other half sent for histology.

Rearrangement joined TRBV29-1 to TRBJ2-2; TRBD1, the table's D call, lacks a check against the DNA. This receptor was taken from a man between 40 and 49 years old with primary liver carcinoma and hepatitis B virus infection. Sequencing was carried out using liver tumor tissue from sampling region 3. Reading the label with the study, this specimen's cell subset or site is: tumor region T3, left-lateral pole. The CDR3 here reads CSVEGQGTGELFS.